A single T cell receptor (beta chain) is shown here with its context. The sample comes from a study of cytomegalovirus exposure and HLA in healthy donors. The J segment lost 2 bases and the V segment lost 10 bases, leaving 12 bases of the junction unmatched. This CDR3 has 15 residues. Germline CDR1 is LNHDA and CDR2 is SQIVND (reference sequence). Primers: 60 Vbeta forward and 13 Jbeta reverse. The assay was immunoSEQ multiplex PCR, and TCRdb's table has in-frame clones only and misses some. The table shows about 140,000 clones, with roughly 79% occurring only once. The specimen sequenced was PBMCs. This chain links TRBV19 with TRBJ1-2; 8 nucleotides match TRBD1. This receptor was taken from a woman aged 25 to 39 in good health and CMV-seronegative. The CDR3 reads CATTWTGRQNYGYTF. CDR3 sequence (DNA): TGTGCCACCACCTGGACAGGGAGGCAAAACTATGGCTACACCTTC. The whole variable domain, remainder taken from reference TRBV19 and TRBJ1-2, is DGGITQSPKYLFRKEGQNVTLSCEQNLNHDAMYWYRQDPGQGLRLIYYSQIVNDFQKGDIAEGYSVSREKKESFPLTVTSAQKNPTAFYLCATTWTGRQNYGYTFGSGTRLTVV.